A single sample is the source of the 12 T cell receptor beta chains below, sequenced in a study of cytomegalovirus exposure and HLA in healthy donors. This PCR relied on a set of 60 Vbeta primers and 13 Jbeta primers. Some clones are missing from TCRdb's copy, which holds only in-frame ones; the method was immunoSEQ multiplex PCR. Altogether 200,000 or so clones are present, around 75% being singletons, with the ten largest covering roughly 6.7%. The specimen sequenced was PBMCs. All receptors derive from a man aged 35 to 55 in good health and CMV-seropositive.

The J gene is TRBJ2-1, the V gene TRBV2, with D perhaps TRBD2 (6 bases). Per the germline V gene, CDR1 is SNHLY and CDR2 is FYNNEI. The V gene lost 4 bases and the J gene lost 10 bases, with 11 bases spanning the gap. The CDR3 is 12 residues long. CDR3 residues: CASSGDGGEQFF. The CDR3 DNA follows: TGTGCCAGCAGTGGGGATGGGGGGGAGCAGTTCTTC.

The chain is built from TRBV6-1 and TRBJ2-3; 9 nucleotides align to TRBD2. Per the germline V gene, CDR1 is MNHNS and CDR2 is SASEGT. Unmatched junction bases numbered 7, after V lost 3 bases and J lost 6 bases. This CDR3 is 15 amino acids long. This chain's CDR3 is CASSDGTSFSDTQYF. DNA for the CDR3: TGTGCCAGCAGTGACGGGACTAGCTTTTCGGATACGCAGTATTTT.

This clone is a singleton in its sample. V and J are TRBV9 and TRBJ2-5; no firm D call. In germline, CDR1 is SGDLS, CDR2 YYNGEE. Trimming took off 3 bases at V and 2 bases at J, with 11 bases between the two ends. This CDR3 is 14 amino acids long. The chain's CDR3 is CASSEAGRQETQYF. Here the CDR3 DNA reads TGTGCCAGCAGCGAGGCAGGCAGACAAGAGACCCAGTACTTC.

The V and J genes are TRBV14 and TRBJ1-1; 11 nucleotides line up with TRBD1. Germline-derived CDR1 and CDR2 are SGHDN and FVKESK. CDR3 length equals 14 residues. V was clipped by 4 bases and J by 4 bases; unmatched bases: 2. The CDR3 loop is CASSRGTGGTEAFF. The CDR3 DNA reads TGTGCCAGCAGCCGGGGGACAGGGGGCACTGAAGCTTTCTTT.

Here the CDR3 DNA reads TGTGCCAGCACCTTTGGGACAGGGTACAATCAGCCCCAGCATTTT. This encodes CASTFGTGYNQPQHF. The chain carries TRBV7-2 and TRBJ1-5; 9 bases align to TRBD1. V was clipped by 7 bases and J by 3 bases; unmatched bases: 7. Germline V gives CDR1 SGHTA, CDR2 FQGNSA. The CDR3 has 15 amino acids.

In this sample, this clone turned up once. This chain connects TRBV6-5 to TRBJ1-2; D ambiguous. Trimming removed 7 bases from V and 3 bases from J, with 12 bases in between. CDR3 size: 13 residues. Germline V lookup: CDR1 MNHEY, CDR2 SVGAGI. Here the CDR3 DNA reads TGTGCCAGCAATAGGTTGGGCGACTATGGCTACACCTTC. It specifies CASNRLGDYGYTF.

The rearrangement links TRBV4-3 to TRBJ2-1; 11 nucleotides line up with TRBD2. Germline V lookup: CDR1 LGHNA, CDR2 YSLEER. This CDR3 spans 16 amino acids. The V and J ends lost 2 bases and 0 bases, in that order; junction bases with no gene match: 0. CDR3 sequence reads: CASSQTSGGSYNEQFF. CDR3 sequence (DNA): TGCGCCAGCAGCCAAACTAGCGGGGGCTCCTACAATGAGCAGTTCTTC.

The V gene is TRBV19, the J gene TRBJ2-2; no clear D. This CDR3 region has 14 residues. The germline gives CDR1 LNHDA, CDR2 SQIVND (reference sequence). The V end lost 4 bases, the J end lost 0 bases, and 6 bases lay between the germline ends. This CDR3 is CASSTPSNTGELFF. For the CDR3, the DNA is TGTGCCAGTAGTACCCCGTCGAACACCGGGGAGCTGTTTTTT.

This clone was seen a few times. This chain joins TRBV7-9 and TRBJ2-1, with TRBD2 identical over 7 bases. Germline V gene sequence: CDR1 SEHNR, CDR2 FQNEAQ (reference sequence). The CDR3 sequence is 13 residues long. V lost 8 bases, J lost 7 bases, and 8 bases stayed unmatched. The CDR3 is CASASGAGNEQFF. CDR3 nucleotides: TGTGCCAGCGCCAGCGGGGCGGGTAATGAGCAGTTCTTC.

Turning to this clone: Other DNA sequences in the same sample also yield this CDR3. The gene calls are TRBV7-2 and TRBJ2-4; D unclear. V dropped 4 bases and J dropped 0 bases, with 4 bases sitting between them. Germline-derived CDR1 and CDR2 are SGHTA and FQGNSA. The CDR3 totals 13 residues. The chain's CDR3 is CASSSVAKNIQYF. The CDR3 DNA is TGTGCCAGCAGCTCGGTAGCCAAAAACATTCAGTACTTC.

This clone was observed a single time. The chain joins TRBV27 to TRBJ2-5; D is perhaps TRBD1 (6 bases). The CDR3 runs 14 residues. In germline, CDR1 is MNHEY, CDR2 SMNVEV (reference sequence). V lost 6 bases, J lost 1 base, and 12 bases lay in between. This CDR3 is CASRVQGSQETQYF. CDR3 nucleotides: TGTGCCAGCAGGGTACAGGGCTCCCAAGAGACCCAGTACTTC.

The V call is TRBV7-2, the J call TRBJ1-2; D gene uncertain. CDR3 length: 13 amino acids. Germline lookup yields CDR1 SGHTA and CDR2 FQGNSA. Between the trimmed V and J ends, which lost 0 bases and 8 bases, there was a span of 10 bases. The CDR3, as DNA: TGTGCCAGCAGCTTAGCGCGGGTCGGGGGCTACACCTTC. It codes for CASSLARVGGYTF.